The clone carrying this T cell receptor (beta chain) has more than one count but fewer than ten. The antigen remains unidentified. The source of the sample is a study of human T cells and chemical hapten exposure. TCRdb called the RACE reads again in MiXCR, with one record for every CDR3 protein. The table lists about 69,000 distinct CDR3 sequences, 10% of them singletons. The length of the CDR3 is 11 residues. The germline V gene encodes CDR1 SQVTM and CDR2 ANQGSEA. The germline V and J ends were trimmed by 1 base and 3 bases, with 4 bases remaining between them. Findings and caveats of the study: Relative to controls, expanded TCRs formed significantly more large CDR3 similarity clusters.

Indicated time point: patch test 2, 6 weeks after DPC sensitization. The treatment is: therapeutic diphenylcyclopropenone sensitization with weekly scalp DPC. Blood draws came first, before each patch test. Donation of samples came from alopecia patients who were 18 to 70 years old and suitable for DPC. Researchers extracted total RNA from unfractionated whole blood. The receptor was derived from a woman aged 45-60 years with alopecia areata. Some clones in this sample may be carry-over from other donors' samples. V usage is TRBV29-1 and J usage is TRBJ2-7; D is unresolved. The source was whole blood, collected in connection with sensitization to the hapten diphenylcyclopropenone (DPC). CDR3 sequence: CSVEGCYEQYF. The CDR3, as DNA: TGCAGCGTTGAAGGATGCTACGAGCAGTACTTC.